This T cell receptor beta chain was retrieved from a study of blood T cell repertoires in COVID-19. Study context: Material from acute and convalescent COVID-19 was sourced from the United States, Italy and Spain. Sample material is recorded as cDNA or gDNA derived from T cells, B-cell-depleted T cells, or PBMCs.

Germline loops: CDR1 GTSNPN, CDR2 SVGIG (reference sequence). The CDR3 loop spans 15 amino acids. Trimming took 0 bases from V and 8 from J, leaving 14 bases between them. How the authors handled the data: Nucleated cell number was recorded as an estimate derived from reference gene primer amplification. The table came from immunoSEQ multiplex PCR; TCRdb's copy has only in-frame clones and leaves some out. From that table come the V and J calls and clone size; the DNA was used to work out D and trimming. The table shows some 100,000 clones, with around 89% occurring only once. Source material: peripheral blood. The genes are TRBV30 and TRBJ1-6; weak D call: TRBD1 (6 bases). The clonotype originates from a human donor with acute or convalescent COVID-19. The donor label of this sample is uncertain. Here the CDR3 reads CAWSVQGGGDSPLHF. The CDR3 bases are TGTGCCTGGAGTGTACAAGGGGGGGGAGATTCACCCCTCCACTTT.